One sample yielded the 11 T cell receptor beta chains listed below, sequenced in a study of shared clonotypes between healthy human individuals. Profiling relied on immunoSEQ multiplex PCR, and the TCRdb table lists in-frame clones only, not all of them. The data show under 2.5 million clones, roughly 90% seen once. Sequencing input: naive CD4+ T cells from PBMCs. The subset here: CD45RA+ positively selected. The receptors shown here come from a man aged 18-30 years in good health. Some clones in this sample may be carry-over from other donors' samples.

Points on this clone: The same CDR3 arises from other DNA sequences in this sample as well. The chain carries TRBV15 and TRBJ1-1; D gene ambiguous. Between the trimmed V and J ends, which lost 0 bases and 0 bases, there was a span of 5 bases. The germline V gene has CDR1 LNHNV and CDR2 YYDKDF (reference sequence). The CDR3 runs 14 residues. The DNA for the CDR3 is TGTGCCACCAGCAGAGATCCGGTGAACACTGAAGCTTTCTTT. Translating gives CATSRDPVNTEAFF.

The rearrangement joins TRBV6-5 to TRBJ1-2, with a tentative D call TRBD1 (5 bases). The germline V gene has CDR1 MNHEY and CDR2 SVGAGI. Trimming pared 2 bases from V and 4 bases from J, leaving 14 bases between. The CDR3 consists of 15 residues. In DNA, the CDR3 is TGTGCCAGCAGTTACGGGACTCCCCTCGGCTATGGCTACACCTTC. It encodes CASSYGTPLGYGYTF.

J is TRBJ1-4 and V is TRBV6-6, with a weak D call TRBD1 (5 bases). With 7 bases removed from V and 5 bases from J, the gap between germline ends came to 14 bases. CDR1 MNHNY and CDR2 SVGAGI come from the germline V gene (reference sequence). CDR3 length equals 14 residues. Written as DNA, the CDR3 is TGTGCCAGCAACTTCGGGGCAGCAAATGAAAAACTGTTTTTT. Translated, it gives CASNFGAANEKLFF.

The rearrangement joins TRBV6-5 to TRBJ1-2; D gene unclear. Germline assignment: CDR1 MNHEY and CDR2 SVGAGI. Deletions cut 5 bases from V and 1 base from J, with 11 bases between. CDR3 length: 14 amino acids. CDR3 amino acids: CASSSRLDNYGYTF. The CDR3, as DNA: TGTGCCAGCAGTAGCAGACTAGATAACTATGGCTACACCTTC.

The J gene is TRBJ1-4, the V gene TRBV28, with D unclear. The CDR3 runs 13 residues. Germline CDR1 is MDHEN and CDR2 is SYDVKM. V shed 2 bases and J shed 8 bases, with 9 bases lying between them. DNA for the CDR3: TGTGCCAGCAGTTTAACCCGGGGAGAAAAACTGTTTTTT. This gives the protein CASSLTRGEKLFF.

This sequence joins TRBV28 and TRBJ2-1, with D hard to call. The V end lost 5 bases, the J end lost 9 bases, and 20 bases lay between the germline ends. The CDR3 runs 15 residues. Germline V gives CDR1 MDHEN, CDR2 SYDVKM. The CDR3 spells CASSLGRALFGEQFF. CDR3 DNA sequence: TGTGCCAGCAGTCTAGGAAGGGCCCTCTTTGGTGAGCAGTTCTTC. Combining the CDR3 with reference TRBV28 and TRBJ2-1 gives the whole variable domain DVKVTQSSRYLVKRTGEKVFLECVQDMDHENMFWYRQDPGLGLRLIYFSYDVKMKEKGDIPEGYSVSREKKERFSLILESASTNQTSMYLCASSLGRALFGEQFFGPGTRLTVL.

This chain uses TRBV10-3 with TRBJ2-2; 8 bases align to TRBD2. Trimming at V came to 5 bases and at J to 3 bases, leaving 5 bases not matched to a gene. The CDR3 spans 15 residues. Germline V CDR1 and CDR2: ENHRY, SYGVKD. The CDR3 region has the DNA TGTGCCATCAGTAGCGGGAGATTTGACACCGGGGAGCTGTTTTTT. This codes for CAISSGRFDTGELFF.

The chain has TRBV5-6 and TRBJ1-1; D might be TRBD1 (6 bases). Deletions cut 5 bases from V and 0 bases from J, with 14 bases between. Germline CDR1 is SGHDT and CDR2 is YYEEEE. The CDR3 has 15 residues. For the CDR3, the DNA is TGTGCCAGCAGAAAGGGGGGCCGGGTGAACACTGAAGCTTTCTTT. Translated, it gives CASRKGGRVNTEAFF.

This clone was observed once. The chain couples TRBV7-2 to TRBJ2-1, with 10 bases fitting TRBD2. The CDR3 totals 16 residues. Germline CDR1 and CDR2: SGHTA and FQGNSA. V gave up 3 bases and J gave up 4 bases; unmatched junction bases: 6. Here the CDR3 DNA reads TGTGCCAGCAGCTTGATTAGGACTAGCGGATACAATGAGCAGTTCTTC. Translated, it gives CASSLIRTSGYNEQFF.

The chain is built from TRBV5-1 and TRBJ2-6, with D tentatively TRBD1 (6 bases). This CDR3 is built from 15 residues. Germline CDR1 and CDR2: SGHRS and YFSETQ. The V gene lost 4 bases and the J gene lost 3 bases, with 11 bases spanning the gap. CDR3 nucleotides: TGCGCCAGCAGCCCAGGACAGTTTGGGGCCAACGTCCTGACTTTC. Residues: CASSPGQFGANVLTF.

V and J are TRBV5-1 and TRBJ1-1; D is unclear. Trimming stripped 0 bases from V and 0 bases from J, with 9 bases between. Per germline, CDR1 SGHRS and CDR2 YFSETQ. The CDR3 sequence is 15 residues long. The CDR3 loop is CASSLVSGLNTEAFF. CDR3 DNA: TGCGCCAGCAGCTTGGTATCCGGCTTGAACACTGAAGCTTTCTTT.